These T cell receptor beta chains were read from a single sample in a study of cytomegalovirus exposure and HLA in healthy donors. Assay used: immunoSEQ multiplex PCR; TCRdb lists only in-frame clones, some missing. Found here are under 170,000 clones, around 79% of them singletons; the top ten hold about 3.7%. The sequenced sample was PBMCs. The receptors were gathered from a human donor in good health. CDR3s include the opening cysteine and the closing phenylalanine or tryptophan. The D gene is left open where the match is weak. Some rows mark clone size as missing; the rest say once, few, many or name a class of expanded clone.

D gene: TRBD1
CDR3 length: 13
J gene: TRBJ1-3
clone size: NA
V gene: TRBV6-5
CDR3 DNA: TGTGCCAGCAGTTCGGGACAGCTAAACACCATATATTTT
CDR3 protein: CASSSGQLNTIYF

D gene: TRBD2
CDR3 length: 14
J gene: TRBJ2-5
clone size: NA
V gene: TRBV10-3
CDR3 DNA: TGTGCCATCAGTGGCGGGGGTAACCAAGAGACCCAGTACTTC
CDR3 protein: CAISGGGNQETQYF

D gene: TRBD1
CDR3 length: 15
J gene: TRBJ2-3
clone size: NA
V gene: TRBV6-6
CDR3 DNA: TGTGCCAGCACCCCATCAGGACAGGTCAAAGATACGCAGTATTTT
CDR3 protein: CASTPSGQVKDTQYF

D gene: NA
CDR3 length: 14
J gene: TRBJ2-1
clone size: NA
V gene: TRBV6-6
CDR3 DNA: TGTGCCAGCGGCGGCGGTAGCTCGAACAATGAGCAGTTCTTC
CDR3 protein: CASGGGSSNNEQFF

D gene: NA
CDR3 length: 15
J gene: TRBJ1-1
clone size: few
V gene: TRBV6-6
CDR3 DNA: TGTGCCAGCAGTTACTCATCAGGGCTTATTACTGAAGCTTTCTTT
CDR3 protein: CASSYSSGLITEAFF

D gene: NA
CDR3 length: 11
J gene: TRBJ1-6
clone size: NA
V gene: TRBV15
CDR3 DNA: TGTGCCACCACGCTCGGGTCACCCCTCCACTTT
CDR3 protein: CATTLGSPLHF

D gene: NA
CDR3 length: 15
J gene: TRBJ2-5
clone size: NA
V gene: TRBV7-6
CDR3 DNA: TGTGCCAGCAGCCCTTGGGGCAGGACCCAAGAGACCCAGTACTTC
CDR3 protein: CASSPWGRTQETQYF

D gene: NA
CDR3 length: 15
J gene: TRBJ2-7
clone size: NA
V gene: TRBV4-2
CDR3 DNA: TGTGCCAGCAGCCAAGGTAGCACAGGTCTTTACGAGCAGTACTTC
CDR3 protein: CASSQGSTGLYEQYF

D gene: NA
CDR3 length: 13
J gene: TRBJ2-5
clone size: NA
V gene: TRBV19
CDR3 DNA: TGTGCCAGTAGTTCCGCGCCAGGCCAGACCCAGTACTTC
CDR3 protein: CASSSAPGQTQYF

D gene: TRBD2
CDR3 length: 15
J gene: TRBJ2-1
clone size: few
V gene: TRBV6-4
CDR3 DNA: TGTGCCAGCAGTGGGACTAGCGGGACCGGGGATGAGCAGTTCTTC
CDR3 protein: CASSGTSGTGDEQFF

D gene: NA
CDR3 length: 15
J gene: TRBJ1-4
clone size: NA
V gene: TRBV6-5
CDR3 DNA: TGTGCCAGCAGTTCTAAGACAGGATCTAATGAAAAACTGTTTTTT
CDR3 protein: CASSSKTGSNEKLFF

D gene: TRBD1
CDR3 length: 13
J gene: TRBJ1-5
clone size: NA
V gene: TRBV19
CDR3 DNA: TGTGCCAGTAGCGACAGGGGGCATCAGCCCCAGCATTTT
CDR3 protein: CASSDRGHQPQHF

D gene: NA
CDR3 length: 15
J gene: TRBJ2-7
clone size: NA
V gene: TRBV6-6
CDR3 DNA: TGTGCCAGCAGTTACTCTATGACGGAGACCTACGAGCAGTACTTC
CDR3 protein: CASSYSMTETYEQYF

D gene: NA
CDR3 length: 15
J gene: TRBJ2-7
clone size: NA
V gene: TRBV4-1
CDR3 DNA: TGCGCCAGCAGCCAAGACCAGGACATAGCCTACGAGCAGTACTTC
CDR3 protein: CASSQDQDIAYEQYF

D gene: NA
CDR3 length: 14
J gene: TRBJ2-3
clone size: NA
V gene: TRBV7-9
CDR3 DNA: TGTGCCAGCAGCTCCCTTCAGGTCACAGATACGCAGTATTTT
CDR3 protein: CASSSLQVTDTQYF

D gene: NA
CDR3 length: 13
J gene: TRBJ1-2
clone size: NA
V gene: TRBV30
CDR3 DNA: TGTGCCTGGAGTCCCAATGGGGGGGATGGCTACACCTTC
CDR3 protein: CAWSPNGGDGYTF

D gene: NA
CDR3 length: 14
J gene: TRBJ2-2
clone size: NA
V gene: TRBV30
CDR3 DNA: TGTGCCTGGAGTGCTGGGGCTCGGTCCGGGGAGCTGTTTTTT
CDR3 protein: CAWSAGARSGELFF

D gene: NA
CDR3 length: 15
J gene: TRBJ2-2
clone size: NA
V gene: TRBV5-6
CDR3 DNA: TGTGCCAGCAGCCCCCTTGCGGGGAACACCGGGGAGCTGTTTTTT
CDR3 protein: CASSPLAGNTGELFF

D gene: NA
CDR3 length: 14
J gene: TRBJ1-3
clone size: NA
V gene: TRBV7-9
CDR3 DNA: TGTGCCAGCAGCTTAGAACAGCCTGGAAACACCATATATTTT
CDR3 protein: CASSLEQPGNTIYF

D gene: NA
CDR3 length: 16
J gene: TRBJ1-1
clone size: NA
V gene: TRBV19
CDR3 DNA: TGTGCCAGTAGTATAGATCTAATGGGGCTTTGGACTGAAGCTTTCTTT
CDR3 protein: CASSIDLMGLWTEAFF

D gene: NA
CDR3 length: 15
J gene: TRBJ2-2
clone size: NA
V gene: TRBV7-8
CDR3 DNA: TGTGCCAGCACCCGGCCGGCACGGGGAAACGGGGAGCTGTTTTTT
CDR3 protein: CASTRPARGNGELFF

D gene: TRBD2
CDR3 length: 15
J gene: TRBJ2-3
clone size: NA
V gene: TRBV5-1
CDR3 DNA: TGCGCCAGCGAGCGGGGGGGCATCGGGACAGATACGCAGTATTTT
CDR3 protein: CASERGGIGTDTQYF

D gene: TRBD1
CDR3 length: 15
J gene: TRBJ1-5
clone size: NA
V gene: TRBV27
CDR3 DNA: TGTGCCAGCAGTGGTGACAGGGCTGGGAATCAGCCCCAGCATTTT
CDR3 protein: CASSGDRAGNQPQHF

D gene: TRBD1
CDR3 length: 16
J gene: TRBJ1-1
clone size: few
V gene: TRBV28
CDR3 DNA: TGTGCCAGCAGTCAAAGTCTGCCAGGGGGCGTCACTGAAGCTTTCTTT
CDR3 protein: CASSQSLPGGVTEAFF

D gene: NA
CDR3 length: 14
J gene: TRBJ1-5
clone size: NA
V gene: TRBV28
CDR3 DNA: TGTGCCAGCAGTTGGCAAATTGGCAATCAGCCCCAGCATTTT
CDR3 protein: CASSWQIGNQPQHF

D gene: TRBD2
CDR3 length: 14
J gene: TRBJ2-7
clone size: NA
V gene: TRBV27
CDR3 DNA: TGTGCCAGCAGTTTATTGACTAGCGGGATCGAGCAGTACTTC
CDR3 protein: CASSLLTSGIEQYF